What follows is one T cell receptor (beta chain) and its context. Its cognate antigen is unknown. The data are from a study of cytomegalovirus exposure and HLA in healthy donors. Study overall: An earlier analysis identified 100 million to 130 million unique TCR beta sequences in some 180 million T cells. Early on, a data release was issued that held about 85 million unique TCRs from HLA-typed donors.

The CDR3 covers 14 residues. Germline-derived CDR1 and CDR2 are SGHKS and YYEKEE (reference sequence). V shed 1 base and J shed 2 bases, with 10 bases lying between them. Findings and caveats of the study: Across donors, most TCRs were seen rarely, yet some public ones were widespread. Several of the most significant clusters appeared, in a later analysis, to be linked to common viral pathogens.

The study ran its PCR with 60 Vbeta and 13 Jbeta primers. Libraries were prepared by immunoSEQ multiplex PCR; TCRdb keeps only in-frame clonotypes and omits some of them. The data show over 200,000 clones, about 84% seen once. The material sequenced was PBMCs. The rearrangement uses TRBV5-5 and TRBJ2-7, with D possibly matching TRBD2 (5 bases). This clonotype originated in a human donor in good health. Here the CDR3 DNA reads TGTGCCAGCAGCTTGTGGACTCACCCCTACGAGCAGTACTTC. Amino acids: CASSLWTHPYEQYF. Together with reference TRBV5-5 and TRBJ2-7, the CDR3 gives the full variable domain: DAGVTQSPTHLIKTRGQQVTLRCSPISGHKSVSWYQQVLGQGPQFIFQYYEKEERGRGNFPDRFSARQFPNYSSELNVNALLLGDSALYLCASSLWTHPYEQYFGPGTRLTVT.